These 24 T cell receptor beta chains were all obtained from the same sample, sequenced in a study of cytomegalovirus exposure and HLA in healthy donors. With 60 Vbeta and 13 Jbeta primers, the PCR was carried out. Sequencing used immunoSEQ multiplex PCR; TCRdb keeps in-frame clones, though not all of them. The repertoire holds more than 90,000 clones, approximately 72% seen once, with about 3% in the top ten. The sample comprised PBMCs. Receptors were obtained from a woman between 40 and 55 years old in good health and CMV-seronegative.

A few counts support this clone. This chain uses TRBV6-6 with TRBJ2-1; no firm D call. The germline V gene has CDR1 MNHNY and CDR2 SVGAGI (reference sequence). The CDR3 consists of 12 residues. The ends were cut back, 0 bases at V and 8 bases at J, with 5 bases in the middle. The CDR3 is CASSYSVDEQFF. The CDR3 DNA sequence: TGTGCCAGCAGTTACTCGGTAGATGAGCAGTTCTTC.

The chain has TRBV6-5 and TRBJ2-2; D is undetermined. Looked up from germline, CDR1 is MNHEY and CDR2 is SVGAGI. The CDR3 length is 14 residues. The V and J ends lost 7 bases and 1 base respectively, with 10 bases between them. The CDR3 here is CASKWSENTGELFF. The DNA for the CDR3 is TGTGCCAGCAAGTGGTCAGAGAACACCGGGGAGCTGTTTTTT.

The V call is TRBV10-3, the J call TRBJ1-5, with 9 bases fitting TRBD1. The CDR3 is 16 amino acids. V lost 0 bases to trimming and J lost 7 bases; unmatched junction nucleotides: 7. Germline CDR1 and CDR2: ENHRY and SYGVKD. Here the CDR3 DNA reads TGTGCCATCAGTGAGTCTTACAGGGGGCAGGAGCAGCCCCAGCATTTT. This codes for CAISESYRGQEQPQHF.

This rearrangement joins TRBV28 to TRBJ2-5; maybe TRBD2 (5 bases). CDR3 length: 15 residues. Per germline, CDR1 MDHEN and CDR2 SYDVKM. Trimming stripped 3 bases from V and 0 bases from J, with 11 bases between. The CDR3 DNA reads TGTGCCAGCAGTTTTGGCGGGTGGTACCAAGAGACCCAGTACTTC. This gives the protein CASSFGGWYQETQYF.

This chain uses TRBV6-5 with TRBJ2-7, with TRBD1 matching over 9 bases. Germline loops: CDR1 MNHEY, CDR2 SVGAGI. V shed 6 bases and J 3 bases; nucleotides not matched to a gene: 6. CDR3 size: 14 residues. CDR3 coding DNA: TGTGCCAGCAGAAGGGGACAGGGTAACTACGAGCAGTACTTC. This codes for CASRRGQGNYEQYF.

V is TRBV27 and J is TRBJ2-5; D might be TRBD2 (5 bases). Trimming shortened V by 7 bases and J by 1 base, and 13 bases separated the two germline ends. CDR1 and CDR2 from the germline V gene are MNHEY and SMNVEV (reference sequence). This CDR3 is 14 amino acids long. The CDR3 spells CASKLDGFQETQYF. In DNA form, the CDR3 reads TGTGCCAGCAAACTAGACGGTTTCCAAGAGACCCAGTACTTC.

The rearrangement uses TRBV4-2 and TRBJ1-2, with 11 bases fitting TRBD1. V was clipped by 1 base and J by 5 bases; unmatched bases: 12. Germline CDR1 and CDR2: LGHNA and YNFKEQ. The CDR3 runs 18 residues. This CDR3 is CASSQASDPGTGGYGYTF. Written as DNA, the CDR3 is TGTGCCAGCAGCCAAGCTTCTGATCCTGGGACAGGGGGATATGGCTACACCTTC.

As DNA, the CDR3 is TGCGCCAGCAGCTTGGATGGGACACAAAATCAGCCCCAGCATTTT. Protein: CASSLDGTQNQPQHF. V gene TRBV5-1 combines with J gene TRBJ1-5, with a tentative D call TRBD1 (6 bases). With 0 bases removed from V and 4 bases from J, the gap between germline ends came to 11 bases. The CDR3 runs 15 residues. The germline gives CDR1 SGHRS, CDR2 YFSETQ.

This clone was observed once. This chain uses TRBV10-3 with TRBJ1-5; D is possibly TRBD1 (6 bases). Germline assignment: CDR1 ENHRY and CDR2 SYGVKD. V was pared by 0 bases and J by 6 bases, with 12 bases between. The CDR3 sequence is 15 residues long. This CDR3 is CAISESGGIGQPQHF. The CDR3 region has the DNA TGTGCCATCAGTGAGTCAGGGGGAATCGGTCAGCCCCAGCATTTT.

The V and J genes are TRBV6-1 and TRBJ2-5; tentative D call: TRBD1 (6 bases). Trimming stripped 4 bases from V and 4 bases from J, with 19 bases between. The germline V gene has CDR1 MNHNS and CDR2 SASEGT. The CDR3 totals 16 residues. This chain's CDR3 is CASSVARPPRGETQYF. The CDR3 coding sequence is TGTGCCAGCAGTGTCGCTAGGCCGCCCAGGGGAGAGACCCAGTACTTC.

The CDR3 loop is CASSEAPKGARAFF. Here the CDR3 DNA reads TGTGCCAGCAGTGAAGCCCCAAAAGGGGCGAGGGCTTTCTTT. This chain connects TRBV6-1 to TRBJ1-1; D might be TRBD1 (5 bases). The CDR3 spans 14 residues. Germline lookup yields CDR1 MNHNS and CDR2 SASEGT. Trimming removed 0 bases from V and 11 bases from J, with 16 bases in between.

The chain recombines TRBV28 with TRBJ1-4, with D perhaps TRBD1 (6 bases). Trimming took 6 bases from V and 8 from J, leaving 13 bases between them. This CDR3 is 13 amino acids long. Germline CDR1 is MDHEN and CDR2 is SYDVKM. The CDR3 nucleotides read TGTGCCAGCAGGGACCCAGGGGTAGAAAAACTGTTTTTT. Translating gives CASRDPGVEKLFF.

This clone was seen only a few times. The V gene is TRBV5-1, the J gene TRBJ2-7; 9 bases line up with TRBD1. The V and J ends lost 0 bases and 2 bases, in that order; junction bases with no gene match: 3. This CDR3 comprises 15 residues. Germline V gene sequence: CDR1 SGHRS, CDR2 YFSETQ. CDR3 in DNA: TGCGCCAGCAGCTTGGGGGACAGGGTCGCCTACGAGCAGTACTTC. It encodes CASSLGDRVAYEQYF.

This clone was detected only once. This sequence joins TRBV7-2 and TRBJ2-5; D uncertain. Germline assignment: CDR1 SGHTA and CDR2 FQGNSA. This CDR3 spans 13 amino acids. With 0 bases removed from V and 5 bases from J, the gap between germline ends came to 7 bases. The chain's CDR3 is CASSLATFETQYF. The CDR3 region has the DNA TGTGCCAGCAGCTTAGCTACTTTCGAGACCCAGTACTTC.

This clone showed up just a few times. The CDR3 DNA follows: TGCGCCAGCAGCTTGGCCGTAGCTGTCGGCGAGCAGTTCTTC. Translation gives CASSLAVAVGEQFF. The gene calls are TRBV5-1 and TRBJ2-1; D unresolved. Trimming pared 0 bases from V and 10 bases from J, leaving 14 bases between. Germline-derived CDR1 and CDR2 are SGHRS and YFSETQ. The CDR3 is 14 residues long. The full variable domain, rest sourced from reference TRBV5-1 and TRBJ2-1, is KAGVTQTPRYLIKTRGQQVTLSCSPISGHRSVSWYQQTPGQGLQFLFEYFSETQRNKGNFPGRFSGRQFSNSRSEMNVSTLELGDSALYLCASSLAVAVGEQFFGPGTRLTVL.

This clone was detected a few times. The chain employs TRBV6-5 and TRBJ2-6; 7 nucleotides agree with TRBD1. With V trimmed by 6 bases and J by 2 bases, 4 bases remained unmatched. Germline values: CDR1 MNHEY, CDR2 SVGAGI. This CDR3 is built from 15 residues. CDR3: CASRSGGAGANVLTF. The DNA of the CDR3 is TGTGCCAGCAGGTCAGGGGGAGCTGGGGCCAACGTCCTGACTTTC.

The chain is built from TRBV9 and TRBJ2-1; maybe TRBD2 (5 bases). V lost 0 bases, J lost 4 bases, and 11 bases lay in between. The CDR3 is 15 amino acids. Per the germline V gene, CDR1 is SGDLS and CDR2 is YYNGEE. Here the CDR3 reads CASSVGGREYNEQFF. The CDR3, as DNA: TGTGCCAGCAGCGTAGGAGGGAGAGAGTACAATGAGCAGTTCTTC.

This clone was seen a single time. In DNA, the CDR3 is TGTGCCAGCAGCTCGACAGGGGGGGACTATGGCTACACCTTC. Amino acid sequence: CASSSTGGDYGYTF. J is TRBJ1-2 and V is TRBV6-5, with 9 bases that match TRBD1. Trimming removed 6 bases from V and 3 bases from J; junction bases left unmatched: 5. This CDR3 has 14 residues. Germline V gives CDR1 MNHEY, CDR2 SVGAGI.

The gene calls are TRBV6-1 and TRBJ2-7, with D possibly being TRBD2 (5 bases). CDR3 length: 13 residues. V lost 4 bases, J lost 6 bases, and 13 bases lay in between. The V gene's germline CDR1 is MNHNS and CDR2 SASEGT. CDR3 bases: TGTGCCAGCAGTGTGGACTTCCCTACCGAGCAGTACTTC. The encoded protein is CASSVDFPTEQYF.

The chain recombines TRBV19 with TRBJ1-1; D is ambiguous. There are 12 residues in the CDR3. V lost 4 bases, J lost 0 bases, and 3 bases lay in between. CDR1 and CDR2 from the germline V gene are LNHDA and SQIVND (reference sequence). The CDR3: CASSRLNTEAFF. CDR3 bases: TGTGCCAGTAGTAGGCTGAACACTGAAGCTTTCTTT.

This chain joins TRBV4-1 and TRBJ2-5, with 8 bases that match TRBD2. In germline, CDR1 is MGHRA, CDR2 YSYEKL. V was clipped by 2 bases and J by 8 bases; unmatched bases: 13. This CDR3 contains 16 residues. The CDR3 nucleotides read TGCGCCAGCAGCCAACAACCGGGACTAGAGAGGAGAACCCAGTACTTC. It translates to CASSQQPGLERRTQYF.

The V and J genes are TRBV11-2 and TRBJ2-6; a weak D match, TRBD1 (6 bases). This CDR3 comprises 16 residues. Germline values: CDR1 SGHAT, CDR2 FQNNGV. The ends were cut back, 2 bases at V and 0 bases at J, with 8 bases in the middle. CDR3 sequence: CASSLWTASGANVLTF. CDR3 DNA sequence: TGTGCCAGCAGCTTATGGACAGCCTCTGGGGCCAACGTCCTGACTTTC.

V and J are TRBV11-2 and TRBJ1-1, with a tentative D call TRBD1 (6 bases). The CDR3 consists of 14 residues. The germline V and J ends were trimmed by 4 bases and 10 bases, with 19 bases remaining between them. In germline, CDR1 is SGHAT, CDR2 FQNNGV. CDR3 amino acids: CASSSGVGQPRAFF. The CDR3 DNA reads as TGTGCCAGCAGCTCAGGGGTCGGGCAGCCGCGAGCTTTCTTT.

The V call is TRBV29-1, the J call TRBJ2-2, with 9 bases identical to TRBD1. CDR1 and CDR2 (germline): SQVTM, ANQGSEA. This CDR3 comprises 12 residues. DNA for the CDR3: TGCATCAACCCCCGACAGGGGGGCGAGCTGTTTTTT. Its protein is CINPRQGGELFF.